These 8 T cell receptor beta chains were all obtained from the same sample, sequenced in a study of T cell responses to AZD1222 COVID-19 vaccine. Assay used: immunoSEQ multiplex PCR; TCRdb lists only in-frame clones, some missing. The table records some 160,000 clones, about nine tenths of them present only once. Source: peripheral blood, taken on day 0 of AZD1222 vaccination. These receptors were taken from an adult in good health.

CDR3: CASRGRSSGYTF. CDR3 nucleotides: TGTGCCAGCCGAGGACGGTCTTCGGGCTACACCTTC. This rearrangement joins TRBV5-6 to TRBJ1-2; no firm D call. The CDR3 has 12 residues. V lost 7 bases and J 8 bases, leaving 15 bases between the germline ends. Per the germline V gene, CDR1 is SGHDT and CDR2 is YYEEEE.

The V gene is TRBV19, the J gene TRBJ1-1; D is ambiguous. The CDR3 is 13 residues long. In germline, CDR1 is LNHDA, CDR2 SQIVND (reference sequence). Deletions cut 0 bases from V and 1 base from J, with 3 bases between. CDR3 bases: TGTGCCAGTAGTATAGACAGGAACACTGAAGCTTTCTTT. As protein: CASSIDRNTEAFF. The variable domain in full, completed from reference TRBV19 and TRBJ1-1, reads DGGITQSPKYLFRKEGQNVTLSCEQNLNHDAMYWYRQDPGQGLRLIYYSQIVNDFQKGDIAEGYSVSREKKESFPLTVTSAQKNPTAFYLCASSIDRNTEAFFGQGTRLTVV.

This clone was detected once. CDR3 loop: CIPHTYNEQFF. DNA for the CDR3: TGTATACCGCACACGTACAATGAGCAGTTCTTC. The V and J genes are TRBV21-1 and TRBJ2-1; TRBD1 was called by the table and not checked on the DNA. TRBV21-1 is described as a pseudogene. The CDR3 sequence is 11 residues long.

The chain combines TRBV4-2 with TRBJ2-7; 7 bases line up with TRBD1. CDR1 is LGHNA and CDR2 is YNFKEQ in the germline V gene. The CDR3 has 14 residues. Trimming took 4 bases from V and 5 from J; bases not matched to a gene: 8. This chain's CDR3 is CASSRIQGSNEQYF. CDR3 nucleotides: TGTGCCAGCAGCCGCATACAGGGGAGTAACGAGCAGTACTTC.

The chain uses TRBV5-4 and TRBJ1-4; D may be TRBD1 (6 bases). The CDR3 is 15 residues long. Trimming took off 4 bases at V and 3 bases at J, with 13 bases between the two ends. Germline values: CDR1 SGHNT, CDR2 YYREEE (reference sequence). The CDR3 DNA reads TGTGCCAGCAGCCCGGGGGGGCCGGCTAATGAAAAACTGTTTTTT. Translating it yields CASSPGGPANEKLFF.

The chain employs TRBV25-1 and TRBJ1-6; D is unresolved. The V gene lost 1 base and the J gene lost 8 bases, with 9 bases spanning the gap. CDR1 is MGHDK and CDR2 is SYGVNS in the germline V gene. This CDR3 contains 14 residues. For the CDR3, the DNA is TGTGCCAGCAGTGAATTTGTGAGCTATTCACCCCTCCACTTT. It is translated as CASSEFVSYSPLHF. Complete variable domain (other parts from reference TRBV25-1 and TRBJ1-6): EADIYQTPRYLVIGTGKKITLECSQTMGHDKMYWYQQDPGMELHLIHYSYGVNSTEKGDLSSESTVSRIRTEHFPLTLESARPSHTSQYLCASSEFVSYSPLHFGNGTRLTVT.

This chain uses TRBV6-1 with TRBJ2-3; TRBD2 matches at 7 bases. V gave up 4 bases and J gave up 0 bases; unmatched junction bases: 7. The CDR3 spans 16 residues. Germline assignment: CDR1 MNHNS and CDR2 SASEGT. Here the CDR3 reads CASSASSGSSTDTQYF. CDR3 in DNA: TGTGCCAGCAGTGCTTCTAGCGGATCTAGCACAGATACGCAGTATTTT.

The chain recombines TRBV5-4 with TRBJ1-2, with D perhaps matching TRBD1 (6 bases). The CDR3 is made up of 14 amino acids. Germline lookup yields CDR1 SGHNT and CDR2 YYREEE (reference sequence). Trimming removed 4 bases from V and 5 bases from J, with 15 bases in between. The CDR3 DNA reads as TGTGCCAGCAGCCCGAGCGGGGGCGGGTATGGCTACACCTTC. Its translation: CASSPSGGGYGYTF. The entire variable domain, with the rest obtained from reference TRBV5-4 and TRBJ1-2, is as follows: ETGVTQSPTHLIKTRGQQVTLRCSSQSGHNTVSWYQQALGQGPQFIFQYYREEENGRGNFPPRFSGLQFPNYSSELNVNALELDDSALYLCASSPSGGGYGYTFGSGTRLTVV.